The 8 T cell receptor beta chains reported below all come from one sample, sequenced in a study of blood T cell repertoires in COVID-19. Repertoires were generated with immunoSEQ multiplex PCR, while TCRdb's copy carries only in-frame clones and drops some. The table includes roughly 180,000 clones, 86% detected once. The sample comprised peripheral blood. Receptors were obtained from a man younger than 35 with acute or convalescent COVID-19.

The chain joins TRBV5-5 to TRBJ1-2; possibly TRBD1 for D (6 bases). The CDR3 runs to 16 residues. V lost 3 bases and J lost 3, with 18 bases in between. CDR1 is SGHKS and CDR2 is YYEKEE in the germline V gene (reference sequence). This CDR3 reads CASSSRTEGFYYGYTF. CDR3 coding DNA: TGTGCCAGCAGCTCTCGGACAGAGGGTTTTTACTATGGCTACACCTTC.

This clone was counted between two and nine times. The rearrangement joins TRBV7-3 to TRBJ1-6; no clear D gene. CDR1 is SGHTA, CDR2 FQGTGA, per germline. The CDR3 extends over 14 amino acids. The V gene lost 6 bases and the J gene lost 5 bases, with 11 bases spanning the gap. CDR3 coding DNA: TGTGCCAGCAGTCCCGGGTCCAATAATTCACCCCTCCACTTT. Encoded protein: CASSPGSNNSPLHF.

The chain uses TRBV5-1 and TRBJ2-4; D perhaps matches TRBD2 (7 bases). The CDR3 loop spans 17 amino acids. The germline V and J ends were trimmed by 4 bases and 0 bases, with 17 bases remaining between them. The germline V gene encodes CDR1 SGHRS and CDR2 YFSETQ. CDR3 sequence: CASSPLGGGVAKNIQYF. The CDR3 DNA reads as TGCGCCAGCAGCCCCTTAGGGGGGGGAGTAGCCAAAAACATTCAGTACTTC.

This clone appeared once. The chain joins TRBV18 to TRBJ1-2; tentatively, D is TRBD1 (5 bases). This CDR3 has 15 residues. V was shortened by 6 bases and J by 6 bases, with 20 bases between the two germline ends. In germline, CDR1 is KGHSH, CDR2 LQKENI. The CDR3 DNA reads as TGTGCCAGCTCTCCCCCCGGGACTCCAGTGAATGGCTACACCTTC. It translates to CASSPPGTPVNGYTF.

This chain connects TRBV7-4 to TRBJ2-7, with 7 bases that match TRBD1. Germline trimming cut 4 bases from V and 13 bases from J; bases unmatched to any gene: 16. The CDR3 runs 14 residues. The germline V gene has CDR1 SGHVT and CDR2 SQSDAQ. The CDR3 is CASSYDRVPHVSYF. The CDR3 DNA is TGTGCCAGCAGCTACGACAGGGTCCCTCACGTGTCCTACTTC.

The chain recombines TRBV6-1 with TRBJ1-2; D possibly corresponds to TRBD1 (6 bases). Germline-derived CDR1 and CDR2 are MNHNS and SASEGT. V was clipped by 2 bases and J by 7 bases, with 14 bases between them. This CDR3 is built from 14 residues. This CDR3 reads CASSERNRAFGYTF. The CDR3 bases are TGTGCCAGCAGTGAACGTAACAGGGCTTTTGGCTACACCTTC.

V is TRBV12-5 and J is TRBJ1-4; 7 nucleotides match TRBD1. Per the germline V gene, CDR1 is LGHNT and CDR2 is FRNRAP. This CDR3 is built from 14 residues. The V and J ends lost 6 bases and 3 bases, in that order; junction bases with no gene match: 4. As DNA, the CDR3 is TGTGCTAGTGGGACAGGGTCCCCTAATGAAAAACTGTTTTTT. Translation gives CASGTGSPNEKLFF.

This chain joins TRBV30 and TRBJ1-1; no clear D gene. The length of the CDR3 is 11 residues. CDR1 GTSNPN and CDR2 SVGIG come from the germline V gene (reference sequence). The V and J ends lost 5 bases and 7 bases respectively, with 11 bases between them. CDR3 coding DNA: TGTGCCTGGTCCCTGTCGGGTGAAGCTTTCTTT. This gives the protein CAWSLSGEAFF.